What follows are 10 T cell receptor beta chains derived from one specimen sequenced in a study of cytomegalovirus exposure and HLA in healthy donors. The study ran its PCR with 60 Vbeta and 13 Jbeta primers. Only in-frame clones appear in the TCRdb table, and some are missing; sequencing was by immunoSEQ multiplex PCR. This table holds over 100,000 clones, around 9% found once. Input material: PBMCs. All receptors come from a woman in her forties in good health and CMV-seropositive.

CDR3 region: CASSGGLLVPETQYF. The CDR3 DNA follows: TGTGCCAGCAGTGGGGGACTGTTGGTCCCAGAGACCCAGTACTTC. This chain joins TRBV6-1 and TRBJ2-5, with D possibly TRBD2 on 6 matching bases. The CDR3 is 15 residues long. The V and J ends lost 4 bases and 4 bases respectively, with 16 bases between them. Germline assignment: CDR1 MNHNS and CDR2 SASEGT.

The J gene is TRBJ1-6, the V gene TRBV2, with TRBD1 matching 10 bases. The CDR3 consists of 14 residues. V was pared by 4 bases and J by 9 bases, with 3 bases of the junction left unmatched. The germline CDR1 and CDR2 sequences are SNHLY and FYNNEI. CDR3 coding DNA: TGTGCCAGCAGTGCTAGGACAGGGGGTTCACCCCTCCACTTT. Translated: CASSARTGGSPLHF.

The J gene is TRBJ1-3, the V gene TRBV2; D unresolved. The CDR3 totals 15 residues. Between the trimmed V and J ends, which lost 6 bases and 8 bases, there was a span of 20 bases. Germline V lookup: CDR1 SNHLY, CDR2 FYNNEI. CDR3 nucleotide sequence: TGTGCCAGCAGGATGAGGAGTTCCGCCGGAGACACCATATATTTT. Translation: CASRMRSSAGDTIYF.

This clone has more than one count but fewer than ten. The rearrangement links TRBV6-6 to TRBJ2-3, with D possibly TRBD2 on 7 matching bases. The germline gives CDR1 MNHNY, CDR2 SVGAGI (reference sequence). There are 16 residues in the CDR3. V was shortened by 0 bases and J by 0 bases, with 10 bases between the two germline ends. The CDR3 spells CASSYSRGPSTDTQYF. DNA for the CDR3: TGTGCCAGCAGTTACTCGCGGGGGCCTAGCACAGATACGCAGTATTTT.

This clone showed up just a few times. V is TRBV15 and J is TRBJ1-4; D may be TRBD1 (6 bases). Trimming stripped 4 bases from V and 8 bases from J, with 17 bases between. This CDR3 contains 15 residues. The germline gives CDR1 LNHNV, CDR2 YYDKDF (reference sequence). DNA for the CDR3: TGTGCCACCAGCATAGGGGGAGACGGTTCGGAAAAACTGTTTTTT. This sequence encodes CATSIGGDGSEKLFF. The whole variable domain, filled in from reference TRBV15 and TRBJ1-4, reads DAMVIQNPRYQVTQFGKPVTLSCSQTLNHNVMYWYQQKSSQAPKLLFHYYDKDFNNEADTPDNFQSRRPNTSFCFLDIRSPGLGDTAMYLCATSIGGDGSEKLFFGSGTQLSVL.

This chain uses TRBV7-6 with TRBJ1-2, with a possible D match to TRBD1 (6 bases). The germline CDR1 and CDR2 sequences are SGHVS and FNYEAQ. This CDR3 contains 13 residues. Between the trimmed V and J ends, which lost 2 bases and 2 bases, there was a span of 6 bases. The CDR3 reads CASSLRGNYGYTF. The CDR3 DNA reads TGTGCCAGCAGCTTAAGGGGGAACTATGGCTACACCTTC.

The CDR3 region has the DNA TGTGCCAGCAGCTTAACTACTAGCGGGGGCCTCGCGAACACCGGGGAGCTGTTTTTT. It codes for CASSLTTSGGLANTGELFF. The chain joins TRBV7-6 to TRBJ2-2; 11 nucleotides align to TRBD2. The CDR3 length is 19 residues. The V and J ends lost 2 bases and 0 bases, in that order; junction bases with no gene match: 8. Per the germline V gene, CDR1 is SGHVS and CDR2 is FNYEAQ.

V gene TRBV5-1 combines with J gene TRBJ2-2; perhaps TRBD1 as D (5 bases). Trimming removed 5 bases from V and 3 bases from J, with 11 bases in between. Germline-derived CDR1 and CDR2 are SGHRS and YFSETQ. The CDR3 is 14 residues long. CDR3 DNA sequence: TGCGCCAGCAGTTTTCAGGGTTACACCGGGGAGCTGTTTTTT. This sequence encodes CASSFQGYTGELFF.

The chain links TRBV19 to TRBJ1-5, with 9 bases aligning to TRBD1. The CDR3 totals 16 residues. V was pared by 3 bases and J by 6 bases, with 9 bases of the junction left unmatched. CDR1 is LNHDA, CDR2 SQIVND, per germline (reference sequence). CDR3 sequence (DNA): TGTGCCAGTAGTATCGGGGGGACAGGGAGAGGTCAGCCCCAGCATTTT. It codes for CASSIGGTGRGQPQHF.

This clone was seen more than once but under ten times. The chain uses TRBV29-1 and TRBJ1-2; D gene ambiguous. This CDR3 is 13 amino acids long. V was pared by 2 bases and J by 2 bases, with 9 bases between. CDR1 is SQVTM and CDR2 is ANQGSEA in the germline V gene. The CDR3 here is CSVESAANYGYTF. For the CDR3, the DNA is TGCAGCGTTGAAAGCGCGGCCAACTATGGCTACACCTTC.